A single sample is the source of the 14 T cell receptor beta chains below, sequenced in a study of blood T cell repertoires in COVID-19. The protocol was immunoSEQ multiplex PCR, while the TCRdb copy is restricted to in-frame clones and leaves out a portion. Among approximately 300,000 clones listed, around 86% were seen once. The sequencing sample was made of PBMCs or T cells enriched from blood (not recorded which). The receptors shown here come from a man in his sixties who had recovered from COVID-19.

The CDR3 DNA sequence: TGTGCCAGCACCCGGGGACAGGGGTCTGAAAGCTACACCTTC. Protein sequence: CASTRGQGSESYTF. The rearrangement joins TRBV6-5 to TRBJ1-2, with TRBD1 identical over 10 bases. V lost 7 bases, J lost 9 bases, and 11 bases stayed unmatched. The germline CDR1 and CDR2 sequences are MNHEY and SVGAGI. The CDR3 loop spans 14 amino acids.

CDR3 nucleotide sequence: TGCGCCAGCAGCGAACTTTCAGGGAACACCGGGGAGCTGTTTTTT. It yields the protein CASSELSGNTGELFF. The chain employs TRBV5-1 and TRBJ2-2; D unresolved. The CDR3 spans 15 residues. Deletions cut 4 bases from V and 1 base from J, with 11 bases between. CDR1 is SGHRS and CDR2 is YFSETQ in the germline V gene.

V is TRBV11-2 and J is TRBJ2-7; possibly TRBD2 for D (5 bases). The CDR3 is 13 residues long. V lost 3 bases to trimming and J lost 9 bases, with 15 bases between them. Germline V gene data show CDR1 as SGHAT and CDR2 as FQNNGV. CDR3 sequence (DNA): TGTGCCAGCAGCTTGCCCGGGGTCGGGGTGCAGTACTTC. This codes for CASSLPGVGVQYF.

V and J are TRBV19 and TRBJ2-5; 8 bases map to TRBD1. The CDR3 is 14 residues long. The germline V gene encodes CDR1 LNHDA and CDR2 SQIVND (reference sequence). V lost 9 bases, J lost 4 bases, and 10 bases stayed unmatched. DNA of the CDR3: TGTGCCAGCGAGGACAGGGTGAAAGGAGAGACCCAGTACTTC. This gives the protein CASEDRVKGETQYF.

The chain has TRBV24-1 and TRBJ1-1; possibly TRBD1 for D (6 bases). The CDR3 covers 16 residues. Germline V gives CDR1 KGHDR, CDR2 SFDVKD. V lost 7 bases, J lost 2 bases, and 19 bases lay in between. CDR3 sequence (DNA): TGTGCCACCAGGAGATCCGAGGGGGGGTCTAACACTGAAGCTTTCTTT. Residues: CATRRSEGGSNTEAFF.

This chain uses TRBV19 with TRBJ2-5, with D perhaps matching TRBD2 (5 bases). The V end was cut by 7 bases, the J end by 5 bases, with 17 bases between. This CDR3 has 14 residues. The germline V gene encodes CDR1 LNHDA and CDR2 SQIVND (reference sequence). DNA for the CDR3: TGTGCCAGTACCCCAACTAGTCCCGCGGAGACCCAGTACTTC. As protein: CASTPTSPAETQYF.

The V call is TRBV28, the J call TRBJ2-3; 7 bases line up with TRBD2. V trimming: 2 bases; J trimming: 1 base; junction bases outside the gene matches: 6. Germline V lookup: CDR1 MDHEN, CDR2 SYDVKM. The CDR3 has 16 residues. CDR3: CASSLRKRDRTDTQYF. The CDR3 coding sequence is TGTGCCAGCAGTTTACGTAAGCGGGATCGCACAGATACGCAGTATTTT. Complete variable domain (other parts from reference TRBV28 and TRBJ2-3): DVKVTQSSRYLVKRTGEKVFLECVQDMDHENMFWYRQDPGLGLRLIYFSYDVKMKEKGDIPEGYSVSREKKERFSLILESASTNQTSMYLCASSLRKRDRTDTQYFGPGTRLTVL.

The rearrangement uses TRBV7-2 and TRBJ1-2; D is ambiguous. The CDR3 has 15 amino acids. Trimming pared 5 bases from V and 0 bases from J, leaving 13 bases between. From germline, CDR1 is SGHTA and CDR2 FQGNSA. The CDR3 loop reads CASSPYATANYGYTF. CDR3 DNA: TGTGCCAGCAGCCCATACGCAACAGCTAACTATGGCTACACCTTC.

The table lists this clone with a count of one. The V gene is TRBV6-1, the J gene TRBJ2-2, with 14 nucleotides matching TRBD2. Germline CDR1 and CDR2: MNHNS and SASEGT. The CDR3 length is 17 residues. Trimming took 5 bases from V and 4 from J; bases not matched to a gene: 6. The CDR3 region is CASSKGLAGGTTGELFF. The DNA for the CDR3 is TGTGCCAGCAGTAAAGGACTAGCGGGAGGTACCACCGGGGAGCTGTTTTTT.

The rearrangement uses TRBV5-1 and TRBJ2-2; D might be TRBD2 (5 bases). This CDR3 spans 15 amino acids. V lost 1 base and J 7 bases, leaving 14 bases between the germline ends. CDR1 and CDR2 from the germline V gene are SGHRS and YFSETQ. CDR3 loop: CASSLLGRGNGELFF. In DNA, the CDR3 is TGCGCCAGCAGCTTGTTAGGTAGAGGGAACGGGGAGCTGTTTTTT.

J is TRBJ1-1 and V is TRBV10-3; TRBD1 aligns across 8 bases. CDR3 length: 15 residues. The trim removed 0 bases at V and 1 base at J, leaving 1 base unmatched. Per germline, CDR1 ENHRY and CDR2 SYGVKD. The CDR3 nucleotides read TGTGCCATCAGTGAGTCGGGACAGGCGAACACTGAAGCTTTCTTT. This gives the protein CAISESGQANTEAFF.

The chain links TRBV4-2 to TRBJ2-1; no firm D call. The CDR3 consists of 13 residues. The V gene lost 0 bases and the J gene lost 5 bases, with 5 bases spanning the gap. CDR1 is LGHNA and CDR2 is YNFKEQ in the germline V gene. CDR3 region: CASSQDYHNEQFF. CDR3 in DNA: TGTGCCAGCAGCCAAGACTACCACAATGAGCAGTTCTTC.

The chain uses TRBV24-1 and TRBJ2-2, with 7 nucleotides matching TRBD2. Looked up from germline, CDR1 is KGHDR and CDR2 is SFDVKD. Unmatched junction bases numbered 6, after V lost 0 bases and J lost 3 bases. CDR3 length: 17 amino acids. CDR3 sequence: CATSDLLGGGHTGELFF. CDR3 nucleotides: TGTGCCACCAGTGATTTGCTTGGCGGGGGACACACCGGGGAGCTGTTTTTT.

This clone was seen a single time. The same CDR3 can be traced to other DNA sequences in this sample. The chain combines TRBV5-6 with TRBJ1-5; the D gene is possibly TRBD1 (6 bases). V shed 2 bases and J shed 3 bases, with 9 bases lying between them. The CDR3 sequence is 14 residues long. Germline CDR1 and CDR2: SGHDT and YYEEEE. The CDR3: CASSLGTYNQPQHF. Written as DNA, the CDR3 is TGTGCCAGCAGCTTAGGGACATACAATCAGCCCCAGCATTTT.